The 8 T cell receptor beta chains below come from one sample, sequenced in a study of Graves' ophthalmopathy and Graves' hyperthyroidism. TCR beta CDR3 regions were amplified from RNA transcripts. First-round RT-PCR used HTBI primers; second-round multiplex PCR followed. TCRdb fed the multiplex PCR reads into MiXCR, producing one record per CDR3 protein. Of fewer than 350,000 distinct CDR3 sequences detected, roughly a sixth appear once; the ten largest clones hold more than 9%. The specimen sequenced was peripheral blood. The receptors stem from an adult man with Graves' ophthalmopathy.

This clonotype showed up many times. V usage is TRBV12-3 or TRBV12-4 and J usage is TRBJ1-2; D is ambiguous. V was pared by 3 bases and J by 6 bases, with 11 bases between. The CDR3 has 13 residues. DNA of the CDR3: TGTGCCAGCAGTTTTAGCGCCCGACATGGCTACACCTTC. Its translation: CASSFSARHGYTF.

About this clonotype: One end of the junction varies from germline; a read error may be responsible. This CDR3 reads CASSSKGGNQPQPF. The CDR3 nucleotides are TGTGCCAGCAGTTCAAAAGGGGGCAATCAGCCCCAGCCTTTT. The chain couples TRBV6-5 to TRBJ1-5; 7 nucleotides align to TRBD1. CDR1 and CDR2 (germline): MNHEY, SVGAGI. The CDR3 has 14 amino acids.

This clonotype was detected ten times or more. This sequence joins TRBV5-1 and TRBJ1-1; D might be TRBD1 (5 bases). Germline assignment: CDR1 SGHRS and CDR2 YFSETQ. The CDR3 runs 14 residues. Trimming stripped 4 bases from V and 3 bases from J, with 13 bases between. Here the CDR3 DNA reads TGCGCCAGCAGCCGGACCGGGGCCTACACTGAAGCTTTCTTT. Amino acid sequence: CASSRTGAYTEAFF.

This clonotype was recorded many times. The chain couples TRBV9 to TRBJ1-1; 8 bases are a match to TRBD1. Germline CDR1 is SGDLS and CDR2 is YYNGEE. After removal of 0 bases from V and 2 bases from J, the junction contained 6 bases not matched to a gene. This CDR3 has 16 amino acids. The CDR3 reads CASSVGQGAGNTEAFF. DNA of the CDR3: TGTGCCAGCAGCGTAGGCCAGGGGGCTGGAAACACTGAAGCTTTCTTT.

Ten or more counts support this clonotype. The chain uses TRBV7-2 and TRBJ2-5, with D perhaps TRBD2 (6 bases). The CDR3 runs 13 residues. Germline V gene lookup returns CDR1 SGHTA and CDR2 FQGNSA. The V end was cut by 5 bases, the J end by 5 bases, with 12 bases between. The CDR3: CASSPLSGETQYF. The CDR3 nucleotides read TGTGCCAGCAGCCCGCTAAGCGGGGAGACCCAGTACTTC.

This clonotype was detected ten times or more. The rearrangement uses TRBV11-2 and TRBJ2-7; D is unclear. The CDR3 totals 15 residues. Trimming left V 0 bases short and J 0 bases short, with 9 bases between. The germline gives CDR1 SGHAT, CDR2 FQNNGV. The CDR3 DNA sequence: TGTGCCAGCAGCTTAGAGAGCGCAAGCTCCTACGAGCAGTACTTC. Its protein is CASSLESASSYEQYF.

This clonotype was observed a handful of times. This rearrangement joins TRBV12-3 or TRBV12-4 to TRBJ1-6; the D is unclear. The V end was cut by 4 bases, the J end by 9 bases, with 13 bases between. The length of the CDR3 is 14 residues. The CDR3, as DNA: TGTGCCAGCAGTTCCTCGCAGCACACTTCACCCCTCCACTTT. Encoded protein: CASSSSQHTSPLHF.

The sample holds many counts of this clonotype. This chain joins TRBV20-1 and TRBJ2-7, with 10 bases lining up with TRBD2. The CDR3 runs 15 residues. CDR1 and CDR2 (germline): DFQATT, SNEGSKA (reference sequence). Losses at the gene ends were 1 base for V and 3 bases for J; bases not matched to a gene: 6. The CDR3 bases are TGCAGTGCTAGAGGGGGTAGCGGGAGGATCTACGAGCAGTACTTC. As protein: CSARGGSGRIYEQYF.